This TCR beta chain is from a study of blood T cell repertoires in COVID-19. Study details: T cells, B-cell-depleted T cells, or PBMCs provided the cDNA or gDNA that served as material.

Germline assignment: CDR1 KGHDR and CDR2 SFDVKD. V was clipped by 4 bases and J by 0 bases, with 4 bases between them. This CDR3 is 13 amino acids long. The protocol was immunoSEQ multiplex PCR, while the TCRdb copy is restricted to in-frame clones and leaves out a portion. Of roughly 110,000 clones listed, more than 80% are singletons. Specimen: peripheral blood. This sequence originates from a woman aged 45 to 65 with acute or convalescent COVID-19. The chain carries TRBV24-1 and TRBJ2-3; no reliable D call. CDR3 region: CATSDGSTDTQYF. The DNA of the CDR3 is TGTGCCACCAGTGACGGGAGCACAGATACGCAGTATTTT.